This T cell receptor beta chain was sequenced in a study of T cell responses to AZD1222 COVID-19 vaccine. In this sample, this clone turned up once. Its antigen is undetermined. The study's findings and limits: Repertoires were obtained solely post-peak T cell response.

V shed 4 bases and J 6 bases; nucleotides not matched to a gene: 5. The CDR3 runs to 14 residues. The germline CDR1 and CDR2 sequences are SNHLY and FYNNEI. TCRdb keeps only in-frame clones here, not all; method: immunoSEQ multiplex PCR. The table has 95,000 to 150,000 clones, 88% seen once. The material sequenced was peripheral blood, taken on day 0 of AZD1222 vaccination. The sequence derives from an adult in good health. The chain has TRBV2 and TRBJ2-1; 8 bases are a match to TRBD1. CDR3 sequence reads: CASSVQGDRNEQFF. The DNA of the CDR3 is TGTGCCAGCAGTGTACAGGGGGACCGCAATGAGCAGTTCTTC.